These T cell receptor beta chains were read from a single sample in a study of blood T cells in healthy people across ages. Each CDR3 protein gets one entry after TCRdb re-called the 5' RACE reads with MiXCR. This table has around 850,000 distinct CDR3 sequences, around 34% appearing once. Sequenced input: blood. These receptors were taken from a man aged 18 to 30 in good health. CDR3s include the opening cysteine and the closing phenylalanine or tryptophan. Each record gives: V gene, clone size, D gene, J gene, CDR3 protein, CDR3 DNA. D genes are given only for firm matches. Clone sizes are given selectively: once, few, many, or a class where the clone is expanded.

V gene: TRBV6-6
clone size: NA
D gene: NA
J gene: TRBJ1-1
CDR3 protein: CASSYGGRNTEAFF
CDR3 DNA: TGTGCCAGCAGTTACGGGGGGAGGAACACTGAAGCTTTCTTT

V gene: TRBV7-2
clone size: NA
D gene: NA
J gene: TRBJ2-7
CDR3 protein: CASSLRIKSSAQGRSYEQYF
CDR3 DNA: TGTGCCAGCAGCTTACGAATAAAGAGTTCGGCCCAGGGTAGGTCCTACGAGCAGTACTTC

V gene: TRBV5-1
clone size: NA
D gene: NA
J gene: TRBJ2-5
CDR3 protein: CASSVADSNEQYF
CDR3 DNA: TGCGCCAGCAGCGTGGCAGACAGCAATGAGCAGTACTTC

V gene: TRBV20-1
clone size: many
D gene: NA
J gene: TRBJ2-1
CDR3 protein: CSANPRGSYNEQFF
CDR3 DNA: TGCAGTGCTAACCCTAGGGGTAGCTACAATGAGCAGTTCTTC

V gene: TRBV5-6
clone size: few
D gene: NA
J gene: TRBJ2-5
CDR3 protein: CASSTGTPGETQYF
CDR3 DNA: TGTGCCAGCAGCACCGGGACGCCCGGTGAGACCCAGTACTTC

V gene: TRBV27
clone size: few
D gene: NA
J gene: TRBJ2-1
CDR3 protein: CASRGPKAEQFF
CDR3 DNA: TGTGCCAGCAGGGGACCCAAGGCCGAGCAGTTCTTC

V gene: TRBV12-3/TRBV12-4
clone size: few
D gene: TRBD1
J gene: TRBJ1-3
CDR3 protein: CASSFGAGGLGNTIYF
CDR3 DNA: TGTGCCAGCAGTTTCGGGGCAGGGGGGCTCGGAAACACCATATATTTT

V gene: TRBV6-5
clone size: few
D gene: TRBD1
J gene: TRBJ1-4
CDR3 protein: CASSNPGGSEKLFF
CDR3 DNA: TGTGCCAGCAGCAATCCAGGGGGTAGTGAAAAACTGTTTTTT

V gene: TRBV4-2
clone size: NA
D gene: NA
J gene: TRBJ2-2
CDR3 protein: CASSHGIRGELFF
CDR3 DNA: TGTGCCAGCAGCCATGGTATACGGGGGGAGCTGTTTTTT

V gene: TRBV7-2
clone size: few
D gene: TRBD2
J gene: TRBJ2-6
CDR3 protein: CASSLARGAGANVLTF
CDR3 DNA: TGTGCCAGCAGCTTAGCGCGGGGGGCAGGGGCCAACGTCCTGACTTTC

V gene: TRBV2
clone size: NA
D gene: NA
J gene: TRBJ1-4
CDR3 protein: CASRRKGRYNEKLFF
CDR3 DNA: TGTGCCAGCAGACGTAAGGGCAGGTATAATGAAAAACTGTTTTTT

V gene: TRBV7-9
clone size: NA
D gene: NA
J gene: TRBJ1-1
CDR3 protein: CASRGGGGMNTEAFF
CDR3 DNA: TGTGCCAGCCGAGGGGGGGGTGGTATGAACACTGAAGCTTTCTTT

V gene: TRBV20-1
clone size: NA
D gene: TRBD2
J gene: TRBJ2-3
CDR3 protein: CSAKSGGAGADTQYF
CDR3 DNA: TGCAGTGCTAAAAGCGGGGGGGCAGGGGCAGATACGCAGTATTTT

V gene: TRBV15
clone size: NA
D gene: NA
J gene: TRBJ2-3
CDR3 protein: CATSRVAGTDTQYF
CDR3 DNA: TGTGCCACCAGCAGAGTGGCAGGTACAGATACGCAGTATTTT

V gene: TRBV20-1
clone size: NA
D gene: TRBD1
J gene: TRBJ2-7
CDR3 protein: CSARDPQGAYEQYF
CDR3 DNA: TGCAGTGCTAGAGATCCGCAGGGGGCGTACGAGCAGTACTTC

V gene: TRBV20-1
clone size: few
D gene: TRBD1
J gene: TRBJ2-1
CDR3 protein: CSARDSKGAGEQFF
CDR3 DNA: TGCAGTGCTAGAGATAGTAAGGGGGCCGGTGAGCAGTTCTTC

V gene: TRBV7-2
clone size: NA
D gene: TRBD1
J gene: TRBJ2-5
CDR3 protein: CASSFRTGGLGVQYF
CDR3 DNA: TGTGCCAGCAGCTTCCGGACAGGGGGCCTGGGCGTGCAGTACTTC

V gene: TRBV2
clone size: few
D gene: NA
J gene: TRBJ1-1
CDR3 protein: CASSERPGGEAFF
CDR3 DNA: TGTGCCAGCAGTGAACGCCCCGGGGGAGAAGCTTTCTTT

V gene: TRBV9
clone size: NA
D gene: NA
J gene: TRBJ1-6
CDR3 protein: CASSVGAGSGSPLHF
CDR3 DNA: TGTGCCAGCAGCGTAGGGGCGGGTTCAGGCTCACCCCTCCACTTT

V gene: TRBV7-2
clone size: NA
D gene: NA
J gene: TRBJ1-1
CDR3 protein: CASSLHTPTDEPTENTEAFF
CDR3 DNA: TGTGCCAGCAGCCTCCACACTCCGACAGATGAACCGACAGAGAACACTGAAGCTTTCTTT

V gene: TRBV5-1
clone size: NA
D gene: NA
J gene: TRBJ2-7
CDR3 protein: CASSLGIRVEGYEQYF
CDR3 DNA: TGCGCCAGCAGTTTGGGGATCAGGGTAGAGGGATACGAGCAGTACTTC

V gene: TRBV29-1
clone size: many
D gene: NA
J gene: TRBJ2-7
CDR3 protein: CSVVTGNSYEQYF
CDR3 DNA: TGCAGCGTTGTAACAGGTAATTCCTACGAGCAGTACTTC

V gene: TRBV30
clone size: NA
D gene: NA
J gene: TRBJ2-7
CDR3 protein: CAWSSGRSSYEQYF
CDR3 DNA: TGTGCCTGGAGTAGCGGCCGAAGCTCCTACGAGCAGTACTTC

V gene: TRBV6-2/TRBV6-3
clone size: NA
D gene: NA
J gene: TRBJ2-1
CDR3 protein: CASSPTSQGEQFF
CDR3 DNA: TGTGCCAGCAGCCCGACGTCCCAGGGAGAGCAGTTCTTC

V gene: TRBV19
clone size: NA
D gene: NA
J gene: TRBJ1-2
CDR3 protein: CASSIAPAYGYTF
CDR3 DNA: TGTGCCAGTAGTATCGCCCCAGCCTATGGCTACACCTTC

V gene: TRBV7-3
clone size: NA
D gene: NA
J gene: TRBJ2-3
CDR3 protein: CASSPPGAKDTQYF
CDR3 DNA: TGTGCCAGCAGCCCCCCGGGAGCAAAAGATACGCAGTATTTT

V gene: TRBV27
clone size: NA
D gene: TRBD2
J gene: TRBJ2-3
CDR3 protein: CASSPENKGLAGFTDTQYF
CDR3 DNA: TGTGCCAGCAGTCCTGAAAATAAGGGACTAGCGGGATTCACAGATACGCAGTATTTT